This TCR beta chain stems from a study of shared clonotypes between healthy human individuals. As for the study in general: Donors consisted of two women and three men between 18 and 49.

Study-wide findings and caveats: Enrolling few donors narrowed the genetic and exposure-history diversity that was represented. Compared with memory subsets, naive subsets generally had larger estimated richness.

Terminally differentiated effector memory CD45RA+ cells were excluded from the naive CD8 cells, which were CD45RO-negative and positively selected for CCR7. Regarding this clone: Its antigen remains unknown.

Repertoires were generated with immunoSEQ multiplex PCR, while TCRdb's copy carries only in-frame clones and drops some. Of around 610,000 clones in the sample, 96% are singletons; the top ten hold less than 0.13%. The CDR3 consists of 19 residues. CDR1 is SGHVS and CDR2 is FNYEAQ in the germline V gene. Losses at the gene ends were 5 bases for V and 4 bases for J; bases not matched to a gene: 14. The chain is built from TRBV7-6 and TRBJ2-7, with 16 bases fitting TRBD2. This TCR came from a woman aged 25 to 45 in good health. The specimen sequenced was naive CD8+ T cells sorted from blood. In DNA, the CDR3 is TGTGCCAGCAGCCCCCAAGGAGAGGGACTAGCGGGAGGGCCGTACGAGCAGTACTTC. Encoded protein: CASSPQGEGLAGGPYEQYF.